Below, 29 T cell receptor beta chains from the same sample are listed, as sequenced in a study of T cells after yellow fever vaccination. TCRdb analysed the 5' RACE reads with MiXCR anew, one entry per CDR3 protein. This sample yields hundreds of thousands of distinct CDR3 sequences, of which around 12% are seen a single time; more than 3% belongs to the top ten. The sample consisted of CD4+ T cells sorted from PBMCs, taken 15 days after the yellow fever booster vaccination. The receptors come from a man younger than 35 who received the YFV17D yellow fever vaccine.

The rearrangement uses TRBV4-3 and TRBJ2-1; 14 positions agree with TRBD2. This CDR3 contains 19 residues. Unmatched junction bases numbered 11, after V lost 4 bases and J lost 3 bases. CDR1 is LGHNA, CDR2 YSLEER, per germline. The CDR3 region has the DNA TGCGCCAGCAGCCCGGGACTAGCGGGGGCCTCGAGCTTCTACAATGAGCAGTTCTTC. Translated: CASSPGLAGASSFYNEQFF.

This clonotype was seen more than once but under ten times. This rearrangement joins TRBV7-9 to TRBJ2-1; D may be TRBD1 (5 bases). There are 15 residues in the CDR3. Germline V gives CDR1 SEHNR, CDR2 FQNEAQ (reference sequence). V lost 4 bases, J lost 1 base, and 11 bases lay in between. The CDR3 coding sequence is TGTGCCAGCAGCTCTCGACAGCCGTCCTACAATGAGCAGTTCTTC. Translating gives CASSSRQPSYNEQFF.

This sequence joins TRBV20-1 and TRBJ1-3; D possibly corresponds to TRBD1 (5 bases). Per the germline V gene, CDR1 is DFQATT and CDR2 is SNEGSKA (reference sequence). This CDR3 region has 15 residues. Trimming took 2 bases from V and 0 from J, leaving 11 bases between them. The CDR3, as DNA: TGCAGTGCTAGAATTAGGGGCATCTCTGGAAACACCATATATTTT. Translating gives CSARIRGISGNTIYF.

The J gene is TRBJ2-5, the V gene TRBV4-3; possible D gene TRBD1, 6 bases. The CDR3 runs 18 residues. Deletions cut 0 bases from V and 2 bases from J, with 19 bases between. The germline V gene encodes CDR1 LGHNA and CDR2 YSLEER. The CDR3 nucleotides are TGCGCCAGCAGCCAAGATCCGATGTCGGGACACGGTCAAGAGACCCAGTACTTC. Translation: CASSQDPMSGHGQETQYF.

The sample holds a few counts of this clonotype. The CDR3 bases are TGTGCCAGCAGTTATAACTCTGGAAACACCATATATTTT. Translated, it gives CASSYNSGNTIYF. V is TRBV2 and J is TRBJ1-3; no definite D call. The V end was cut by 5 bases, the J end by 0 bases, with 5 bases between. Germline loops: CDR1 SNHLY, CDR2 FYNNEI. CDR3 length equals 13 residues.

This clonotype has at least ten counts. This sequence joins TRBV7-2 and TRBJ2-3; no reliable D call. Deletions cut 1 base from V and 1 base from J, with 9 bases between. The CDR3 loop spans 15 amino acids. Germline V gives CDR1 SGHTA, CDR2 FQGNSA. The CDR3 DNA reads TGTGCCAGCAGCTTAGGAGGTCTCCGCACAGATACGCAGTATTTT. It is translated as CASSLGGLRTDTQYF.

The CDR3 coding sequence is TGCAGTGCTAATAGAGAGACCCAGTACTTC. Translated: CSANRETQYF. The chain is built from TRBV20-1 and TRBJ2-5; D is unclear. The V end lost 4 bases, the J end lost 4 bases, and 4 bases lay between the germline ends. The germline CDR1 and CDR2 sequences are DFQATT and SNEGSKA (reference sequence). The CDR3 contains 10 residues.

The chain joins TRBV11-2 to TRBJ2-3, with D perhaps matching TRBD1 (6 bases). Germline CDR1 reads SGHAT; CDR2 reads FQNNGV. Trimming stripped 5 bases from V and 6 bases from J, with 12 bases between. The CDR3 has 13 amino acids. CDR3 DNA sequence: TGTGCCAGCAGCCTCTGGGGGCCGGATACGCAGTATTTT. Translating gives CASSLWGPDTQYF. Full variable domain (rest looked up from reference TRBV11-2 and TRBJ2-3): EAGVAQSPRYKIIEKRQSVAFWCNPISGHATLYWYQQILGQGPKLLIQFQNNGVVDDSQLPKDRFSAERLKGVDSTLKIQPAKLEDSAVYLCASSLWGPDTQYFGPGTRLTVL.

This clonotype was seen many times. The chain is built from TRBV7-2 and TRBJ1-2; 9 nucleotides align to TRBD1. Losses at the gene ends were 4 bases for V and 0 bases for J; bases not matched to a gene: 9. The CDR3 is made up of 17 amino acids. CDR1 and CDR2 (germline): SGHTA, FQGNSA. CDR3 sequence: CASSSRQGVGSNYGYTF. CDR3 bases: TGTGCCAGCAGCTCCCGACAGGGGGTAGGGTCTAACTATGGCTACACCTTC.

This clonotype was seen more than once but under ten times. The chain has TRBV20-1 and TRBJ2-3, with 10 nucleotides matching TRBD2. This CDR3 is built from 15 residues. Germline V lookup: CDR1 DFQATT, CDR2 SNEGSKA (reference sequence). The ends lost 0 bases at V and 4 bases at J; junction bases unmatched: 4. The CDR3 protein is CSARDPLAGADTQYF. The CDR3 nucleotides read TGCAGTGCTAGAGATCCCCTAGCGGGGGCAGATACGCAGTATTTT.

The table lists this clonotype with a few counts. The V call is TRBV3-1, the J call TRBJ2-3; TRBD2 might be the D (5 bases). This CDR3 spans 13 amino acids. CDR1 and CDR2 (germline): LGHDT, YNNKEL (reference sequence). V lost 8 bases to trimming and J lost 4 bases, with 13 bases between them. The CDR3 is CASGASTPDTQYF. CDR3 bases: TGTGCCAGCGGCGCTAGCACCCCAGATACGCAGTATTTT.

The chain joins TRBV5-1 to TRBJ2-1, with D perhaps given as TRBD1 or TRBD2 (5 bases each). The V gene lost 4 bases and the J gene lost 4 bases, with 9 bases spanning the gap. The CDR3 consists of 13 residues. Germline CDR1 is SGHRS and CDR2 is YFSETQ. The CDR3 reads CASSGGFYNEQFF. The CDR3 DNA reads TGCGCCAGCAGCGGGGGTTTTTACAATGAGCAGTTCTTC.

Only a few counts were recorded for this clonotype. This rearrangement joins TRBV7-9 to TRBJ1-1; 7 nucleotides line up with TRBD1. V gave up 5 bases and J gave up 4 bases; unmatched junction bases: 13. Germline-derived CDR1 and CDR2 are SEHNR and FQNEAQ (reference sequence). The length of the CDR3 is 16 residues. The CDR3 sequence is CASSPGGQGSATEAFF. CDR3 DNA sequence: TGTGCCAGCAGCCCAGGGGGGCAGGGTTCGGCCACTGAAGCTTTCTTT.

With regard to this clonotype: At one boundary the junction diverges from the germline segment, which might be a read error. The chain is built from TRBV11-1 and TRBJ2-3; D ambiguous. The CDR3 contains 12 residues. The V gene's germline CDR1 is SGHAT and CDR2 FQDESV (reference sequence). The CDR3 coding sequence is TGTGCCAGCAAGACCGGCACGGATACGCAGTATTTT. Amino acids: CASKTGTDTQYF. Combining the CDR3 with reference TRBV11-1 and TRBJ2-3 gives the whole variable domain EAEVAQSPRYKITEKSQAVAFWCDPISGHATLYWYRQILGQGPELLVQFQDESVVDDSQLPKDRFSAERLKGVDSTLKIQPAELGDSAMYLCASKTGTDTQYFGPGTRLTVL.

The gene calls are TRBV4-1 and TRBJ1-2; 9 nucleotides line up with TRBD1. Germline V gene lookup returns CDR1 MGHRA and CDR2 YSYEKL. This CDR3 is 15 amino acids long. With V trimmed by 0 bases and J by 6 bases, 5 bases remained unmatched. CDR3 sequence reads: CASSQDRDRADGYTF. In nucleotides, the CDR3 is TGCGCCAGCAGCCAAGATCGGGACAGGGCGGATGGCTACACCTTC.

A word on this clonotype: The germline gene is not matched at one end of the junction; a read error may be the cause. The V and J genes are TRBV20-1 and TRBJ2-1; 9 nucleotides align to TRBD2. The CDR3 is 10 amino acids. Germline V gene lookup returns CDR1 DFQATT and CDR2 SNEGSKA (reference sequence). The CDR3 loop reads CSASRSGGIF. The CDR3 nucleotides read TGCAGTGCTTCCCGGAGCGGGGGGATCTTC.

The chain carries TRBV4-1 and TRBJ2-4; 12 nucleotides agree with TRBD2. Trimming took 1 base from V and 3 from J; bases not matched to a gene: 7. Germline CDR1 is MGHRA and CDR2 is YSYEKL. This CDR3 is 18 amino acids long. CDR3 bases: TGCGCCAGCAGCCAAGGGCTAGCGGGGGGGTCAGTCAAAAACATTCAGTACTTC. It yields the protein CASSQGLAGGSVKNIQYF.

This clonotype was counted a few times. V and J are TRBV18 and TRBJ1-5; the D is unclear. V dropped 6 bases and J dropped 4 bases, with 10 bases sitting between them. This CDR3 is 13 amino acids long. Per germline, CDR1 KGHSH and CDR2 LQKENI. The CDR3 loop reads CASSPDFNQPQHF. In DNA, the CDR3 is TGTGCCAGCTCCCCAGACTTTAATCAGCCCCAGCATTTT.

This chain connects TRBV18 to TRBJ2-3, with 12 bases fitting TRBD1. With V trimmed by 10 bases and J by 6 bases, 8 bases remained unmatched. CDR1 and CDR2 (germline): KGHSH, LQKENI. This CDR3 region has 14 residues. In DNA form, the CDR3 reads TGTGCCACCGGGGACAGGGGGCGTTCGGATACGCAGTATTTT. Its protein product is CATGDRGRSDTQYF. The full variable domain, with the rest looked up from reference TRBV18 and TRBJ2-3, is NAGVMQNPRHLVRRRGQEARLRCSPMKGHSHVYWYRQLPEEGLKFMVYLQKENIIDESGMPKERFSAEFPKEGPSILRIQQVVRGDSAAYFCATGDRGRSDTQYFGPGTRLTVL.

This rearrangement joins TRBV2 to TRBJ2-7; a possible D gene is TRBD2 (5 bases). Germline-derived CDR1 and CDR2 are SNHLY and FYNNEI. V lost 3 bases to trimming and J lost 4 bases, with 7 bases between them. The CDR3 length is 12 residues. The CDR3 loop reads CASSESGYEQYV. DNA for the CDR3: TGTGCCAGCAGTGAGTCGGGGTACGAGCAGTACGTC.

V gene TRBV24-1 combines with J gene TRBJ2-5, with D perhaps matching TRBD1 or TRBD2 (5 bases each). Germline CDR1 KGHDR, CDR2 SFDVKD. V was trimmed by 7 bases and J by 4 bases, leaving 12 bases between them. The CDR3 covers 13 residues. For the CDR3, the DNA is TGTGCCACCAGCGGGGCAGGAGGAGAGACCCAGTACTTC. Translated, it gives CATSGAGGETQYF.

A single count supports this clonotype. The J gene is TRBJ2-3, the V gene TRBV6-1, with a tentative D call TRBD1 (5 bases). From germline, CDR1 is MNHNS and CDR2 SASEGT. Trimming pared 10 bases from V and 4 bases from J, leaving 18 bases between. This CDR3 comprises 14 residues. CDR3 DNA: TGTGCCACCCACGGTGGTGCAGGGTCAGATACGCAGTATTTT. It yields the protein CATHGGAGSDTQYF.

The chain combines TRBV4-3 with TRBJ1-1; no reliable D call. This CDR3 is 13 amino acids long. With 0 bases removed from V and 3 bases from J, the gap between germline ends came to 5 bases. Germline CDR1 and CDR2: LGHNA and YSLEER. The CDR3 DNA is TGCGCCAGCAGCCAAGATAGGTACACTGAAGCTTTCTTT. Translating it yields CASSQDRYTEAFF.

The genes are TRBV7-2 and TRBJ1-1; D is unclear. Germline V gene sequence: CDR1 SGHTA, CDR2 FQGNSA. The length of the CDR3 is 13 residues. Trimming shortened V by 3 bases and J by 8 bases, and 13 bases separated the two germline ends. The CDR3 DNA reads TGTGCCAGCAGCTTTGGAACAGCGCTCGAAGCTTTCTTT. This codes for CASSFGTALEAFF.

The gene calls are TRBV20-1 and TRBJ2-5; D is unresolved. V dropped 0 bases and J dropped 5 bases, with 4 bases sitting between them. Germline V lookup: CDR1 DFQATT, CDR2 SNEGSKA (reference sequence). The CDR3 has 11 amino acids. The CDR3 spells CSARDYETQYF. The CDR3 region has the DNA TGCAGTGCTAGAGATTACGAGACCCAGTACTTC.

The chain joins TRBV24-1 to TRBJ2-1, with 7 positions matching TRBD1. CDR1 and CDR2 from the germline V gene are KGHDR and SFDVKD. The CDR3 is 12 residues long. V lost 9 bases to trimming and J lost 3 bases; unmatched junction nucleotides: 1. The CDR3 loop is CATRDSYNEQFF. CDR3 DNA sequence: TGTGCCACCCGGGACAGCTACAATGAGCAGTTCTTC.

The sample holds many counts of this clonotype. V and J are TRBV7-7 and TRBJ2-2; 7 bases line up with TRBD1. The germline V gene has CDR1 SSHAT and CDR2 FNYEAQ (reference sequence). This CDR3 is built from 12 residues. The ends lost 4 bases at V and 8 bases at J; junction bases unmatched: 1. The CDR3 protein is CASSSTGGELFF. The CDR3 bases are TGTGCCAGCAGCTCGACAGGGGGGGAGCTGTTTTTT. Variable domain in full (rest from reference TRBV7-7 and TRBJ2-2): GAGVSQSPRYKVTKRGQDVTLRCDPISSHATLYWYQQALGQGPEFLTYFNYEAQPDKSGLPSDRFSAERPEGSISTLTIQRTEQRDSAMYRCASSSTGGELFFGEGSRLTVL.

The table lists this clonotype with a few counts. The rearrangement links TRBV20-1 to TRBJ2-2, with TRBD2 as a possible D gene (5 bases). The CDR3 runs to 15 residues. Trimming took 3 bases from V and 3 from J, leaving 14 bases between them. Germline V CDR1 and CDR2: DFQATT, SNEGSKA (reference sequence). CDR3: CSASSPGGYTGELFF. The CDR3 DNA follows: TGCAGTGCTAGTTCCCCAGGAGGTTACACCGGGGAGCTGTTTTTT.

This clonotype was detected a few times. The chain combines TRBV2 with TRBJ2-5, with 14 bases fitting TRBD2. J was trimmed by 2 bases and V by 10 bases; bases with no gene match: 6. CDR3 length: 15 amino acids. Germline V lookup: CDR1 SNHLY, CDR2 FYNNEI. CDR3 sequence (DNA): TGTGCCATTGGGGGACTAGCGGGGGAGCAAGAGACCCAGTACTTC. The encoded protein is CAIGGLAGEQETQYF.